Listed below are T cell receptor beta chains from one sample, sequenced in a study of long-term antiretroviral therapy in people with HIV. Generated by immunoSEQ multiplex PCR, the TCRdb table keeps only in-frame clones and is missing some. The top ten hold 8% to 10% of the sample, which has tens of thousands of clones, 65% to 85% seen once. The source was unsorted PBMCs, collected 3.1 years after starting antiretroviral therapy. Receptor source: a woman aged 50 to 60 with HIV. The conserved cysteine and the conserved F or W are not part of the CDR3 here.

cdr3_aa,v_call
ASSEWSYEY,TRBV6-1
AWSVQRGDSNQPQH,TRBV30
ASTSGNEAF,TRBV5-5
ASRWKDSPNTEAF,TRBV19
ASSYSSSVRRETQY,TRBV6-6
ATSRDLMSVEQF,TRBV15
ASSSTGTGPYNEQF,TRBV11-2
ATSRSETSWDEQF,TRBV15
ASVRDRASYEQF,TRBV6-5
ASSSDRANQPQH,TRBV6-5
ATAPGGTQY,TRBV7-9
ASSLGQGPTDTQY,TRBV5-6
ASSLEGQPRF,TRBV5-1
ASSPRGGWFSGNTIY,TRBV18
ASTTGRAYSPLH,TRBV6-5
ASSGTLYNEQF,TRBV2
AWTHGSGANVLT,TRBV30
ASSANTNGNIQY,TRBV9
SVSLLGQGDRYGYT,TRBV29-1
AWSIGGQGGEKLF,TRBV30
ASSLAGLGNEQF,TRBV7-8
ASSQVPDSPLH,TRBV4-1
ASSEEDKLF,TRBV6-4
ASSLGQGVETQY,TRBV5-1
ASSIGAGSNQPQH,TRBV27
ASSPDLLRAGNTIY,TRBV27
ASSQGAYNSPLH,TRBV13
ASRVAGTYNSPLH,TRBV27
ASSEFQNYGYT,TRBV25-1
ASSLVGSEQY,TRBV5-4
ASSFLRAADTQY,TRBV27
ASSPGTGGGNEQF,TRBV5-5
ASFGGPTDTQY,TRBV7-2
SVVWGTQYVNEKLF,TRBV29-1
ASSFSWGRGDTQY,TRBV5-1